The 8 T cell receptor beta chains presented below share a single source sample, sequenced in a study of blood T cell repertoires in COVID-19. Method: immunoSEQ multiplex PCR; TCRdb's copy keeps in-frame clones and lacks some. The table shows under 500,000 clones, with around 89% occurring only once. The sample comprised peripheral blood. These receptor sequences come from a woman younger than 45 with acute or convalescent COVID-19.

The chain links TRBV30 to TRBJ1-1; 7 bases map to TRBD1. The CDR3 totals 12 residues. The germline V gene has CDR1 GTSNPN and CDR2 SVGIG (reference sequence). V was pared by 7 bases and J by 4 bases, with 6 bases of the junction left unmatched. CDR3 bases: TGTGCCTCGGGACAGACGGGCACTGAAGCTTTCTTT. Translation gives CASGQTGTEAFF.

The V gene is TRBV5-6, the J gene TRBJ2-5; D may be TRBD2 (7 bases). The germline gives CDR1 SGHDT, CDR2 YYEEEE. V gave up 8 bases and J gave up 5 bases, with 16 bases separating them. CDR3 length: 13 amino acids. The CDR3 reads CASAWGGRETQYF. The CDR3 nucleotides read TGTGCCAGTGCCTGGGGGGGCCGGGAGACCCAGTACTTC.

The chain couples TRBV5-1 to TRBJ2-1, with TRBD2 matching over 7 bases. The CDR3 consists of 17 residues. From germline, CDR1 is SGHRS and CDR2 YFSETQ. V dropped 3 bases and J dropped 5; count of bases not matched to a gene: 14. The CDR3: CASSYRPQGAGDNEQFF. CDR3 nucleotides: TGCGCCAGCAGCTACCGTCCCCAGGGCGCGGGGGACAATGAGCAGTTCTTC. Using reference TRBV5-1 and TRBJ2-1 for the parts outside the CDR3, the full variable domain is KAGVTQTPRYLIKTRGQQVTLSCSPISGHRSVSWYQQTPGQGLQFLFEYFSETQRNKGNFPGRFSGRQFSNSRSEMNVSTLELGDSALYLCASSYRPQGAGDNEQFFGPGTRLTVL.

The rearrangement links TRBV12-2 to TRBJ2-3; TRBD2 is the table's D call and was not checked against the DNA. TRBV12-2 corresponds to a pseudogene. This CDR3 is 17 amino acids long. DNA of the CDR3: TGTGCAAGTCGCCCCCGCGAGCTAGCGGGGGTCAGGGATACGCAGTATTTT. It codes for CASRPRELAGVRDTQYF.

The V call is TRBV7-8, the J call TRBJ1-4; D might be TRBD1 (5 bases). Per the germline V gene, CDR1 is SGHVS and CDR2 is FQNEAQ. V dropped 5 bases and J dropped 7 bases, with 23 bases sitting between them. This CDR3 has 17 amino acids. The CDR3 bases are TGTGCCAGCAGCCCCCGAGACTCCGGGGGAGTAGGTGAAAAACTGTTTTTT. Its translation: CASSPRDSGGVGEKLFF.

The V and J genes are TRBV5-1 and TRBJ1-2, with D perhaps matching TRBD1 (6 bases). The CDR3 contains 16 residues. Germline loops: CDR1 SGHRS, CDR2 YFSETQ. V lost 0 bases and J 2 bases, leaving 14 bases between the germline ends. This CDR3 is CASSLAAGGGNYGYTF. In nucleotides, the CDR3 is TGCGCCAGCAGCTTGGCTGCGGGCGGGGGCAACTATGGCTACACCTTC.

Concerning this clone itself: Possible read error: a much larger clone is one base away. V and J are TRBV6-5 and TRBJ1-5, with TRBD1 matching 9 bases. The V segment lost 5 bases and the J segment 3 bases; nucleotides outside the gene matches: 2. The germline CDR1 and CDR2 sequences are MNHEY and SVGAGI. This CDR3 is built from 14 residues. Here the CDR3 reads CASSRTGDNQPQHF. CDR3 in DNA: TGTGCCAGCAGTAGGACAGGGGACAATCAGCCCCAGCATTTT.

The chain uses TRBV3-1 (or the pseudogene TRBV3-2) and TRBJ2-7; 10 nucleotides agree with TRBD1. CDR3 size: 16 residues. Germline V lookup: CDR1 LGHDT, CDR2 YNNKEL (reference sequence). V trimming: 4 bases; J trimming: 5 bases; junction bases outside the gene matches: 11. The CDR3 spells CASSRDSGTGANEQYF. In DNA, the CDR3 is TGTGCCAGCAGCCGCGATTCCGGGACAGGGGCTAACGAGCAGTACTTC.